The 9 T cell receptor beta chains presented below share a single source sample, sequenced in a study of cytomegalovirus exposure and HLA in healthy donors. The PCR ran on 60 Vbeta and 13 Jbeta primers. Here immunoSEQ multiplex PCR was the method, and the copy in TCRdb shows in-frame clones only, minus some. The listing contains approximately 82,000 clones. Sequencing was carried out using PBMCs. All receptors come from a woman aged 60-75 years in good health and CMV-seronegative.

This chain joins TRBV5-6 and TRBJ2-1; D might be TRBD2 (6 bases). The germline V gene encodes CDR1 SGHDT and CDR2 YYEEEE. CDR3 length: 17 residues. The germline V and J ends were trimmed by 2 bases and 7 bases, with 22 bases remaining between them. CDR3 residues: CASSLLGGAGLVNEQFF. CDR3 coding DNA: TGTGCCAGCAGCTTACTAGGAGGTGCGGGGTTGGTGAATGAGCAGTTCTTC.

This chain joins TRBV29-1 and TRBJ2-6; D is unresolved. V lost 7 bases and J lost 4, with 8 bases in between. The CDR3 covers 12 residues. Germline CDR1 and CDR2: SQVTM and ANQGSEA. The CDR3 protein is CSAYWGANVLTF. CDR3 sequence (DNA): TGCAGCGCCTACTGGGGGGCCAACGTCCTGACTTTC. The full variable domain, with the rest looked up from reference TRBV29-1 and TRBJ2-6, is SAVISQKPSRDICQRGTSLTIQCQVDSQVTMMFWYRQQPGQSLTLIATANQGSEATYESGFVIDKFPISRPNLTFSTLTVSNMSPEDSSIYLCSAYWGANVLTFGAGSRLTVL.

The rearrangement uses TRBV7-8 and TRBJ2-7; the match to TRBD2 covers 7 bases. Germline CDR1 is SGHVS and CDR2 is FQNEAQ. The CDR3 spans 15 residues. Unmatched junction bases numbered 8, after V lost 4 bases and J lost 2 bases. CDR3 coding DNA: TGTGCCAGCAGCTCACGACTAGCAGGAACCTACGAGCAGTACTTC. Amino acids: CASSSRLAGTYEQYF.

The V and J genes are TRBV28 and TRBJ2-5; 7 nucleotides line up with TRBD2. J gave up 5 bases and V 4 bases, and 4 bases lay outside the gene matches. Germline-derived CDR1 and CDR2 are MDHEN and SYDVKM. CDR3 length: 13 amino acids. This CDR3 reads CASSSHGRETQYF. CDR3 nucleotide sequence: TGTGCCAGCAGTTCTCACGGGAGGGAGACCCAGTACTTC. The full variable domain, its missing parts supplied by reference TRBV28 and TRBJ2-5, is DVKVTQSSRYLVKRTGEKVFLECVQDMDHENMFWYRQDPGLGLRLIYFSYDVKMKEKGDIPEGYSVSREKKERFSLILESASTNQTSMYLCASSSHGRETQYFGPGTRLLVL.

The chain uses TRBV7-9 and TRBJ2-1, with 8 nucleotides matching TRBD1. CDR1 and CDR2 from the germline V gene are SEHNR and FQNEAQ (reference sequence). Trimming cost V 1 base and J 6 bases; bases outside gene matches: 5. The CDR3 loop spans 15 amino acids. In nucleotides, the CDR3 is TGTGCCAGCAGCTTAGACGGACAGGGATCCAATGAGCAGTTCTTC. Residues: CASSLDGQGSNEQFF.

This sequence joins TRBV7-9 and TRBJ1-5; D not resolved. There are 12 residues in the CDR3. The germline V and J ends were trimmed by 2 bases and 4 bases, with 3 bases remaining between them. Germline V CDR1 and CDR2: SEHNR, FQNEAQ (reference sequence). CDR3 residues: CASSLPNQPQHF. CDR3 nucleotide sequence: TGTGCCAGCAGCTTACCAAATCAGCCCCAGCATTTT.

The chain joins TRBV4-2 to TRBJ2-1; 7 bases align to TRBD2. In germline, CDR1 is LGHNA, CDR2 YNFKEQ. J lost 8 bases, V lost 1 base, and 17 bases had no gene match. This CDR3 contains 18 residues. The CDR3 coding sequence is TGTGCCAGCAGCCAAGTACCAGTTGCGGGAGAATTTTCGGATGAGCAGTTCTTC. Protein sequence: CASSQVPVAGEFSDEQFF.

V is TRBV7-4 and J is TRBJ1-5; D remains ambiguous. Germline V gene data show CDR1 as SGHVT and CDR2 as SQSDAQ. The length of the CDR3 is 12 residues. V lost 8 bases, J lost 4 bases, and 9 bases lay in between. This chain's CDR3 is CASRGGNQPQHF. The CDR3 DNA follows: TGTGCCAGCCGGGGAGGAAATCAGCCCCAGCATTTT.

This rearrangement joins TRBV7-8 to TRBJ1-1; D not certain. Trimming stripped 4 bases from V and 0 bases from J, with 9 bases between. The CDR3 length is 14 residues. Germline CDR1 reads SGHVS; CDR2 reads FQNEAQ. CDR3 residues: CASSSDGLNTEAFF. The CDR3 DNA reads TGTGCCAGCAGCTCAGATGGGCTGAACACTGAAGCTTTCTTT.